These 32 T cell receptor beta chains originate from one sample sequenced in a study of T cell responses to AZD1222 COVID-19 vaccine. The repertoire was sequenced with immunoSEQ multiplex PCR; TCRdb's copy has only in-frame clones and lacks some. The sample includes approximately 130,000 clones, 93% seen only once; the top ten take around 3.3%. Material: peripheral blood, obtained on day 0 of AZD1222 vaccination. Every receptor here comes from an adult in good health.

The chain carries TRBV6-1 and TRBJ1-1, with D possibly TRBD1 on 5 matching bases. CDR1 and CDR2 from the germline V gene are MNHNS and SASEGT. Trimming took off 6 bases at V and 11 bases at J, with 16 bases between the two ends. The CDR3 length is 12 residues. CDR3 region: CASSWGRQYAFF. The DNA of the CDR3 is TGTGCCAGCAGCTGGGGGAGACAATATGCTTTCTTT.

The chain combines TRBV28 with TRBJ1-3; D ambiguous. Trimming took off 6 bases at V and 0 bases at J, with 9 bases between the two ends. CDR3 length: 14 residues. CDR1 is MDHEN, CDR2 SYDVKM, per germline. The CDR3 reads CASSVTFSGNTIYF. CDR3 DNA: TGTGCCAGCAGCGTGACATTCTCTGGAAACACCATATATTTT.

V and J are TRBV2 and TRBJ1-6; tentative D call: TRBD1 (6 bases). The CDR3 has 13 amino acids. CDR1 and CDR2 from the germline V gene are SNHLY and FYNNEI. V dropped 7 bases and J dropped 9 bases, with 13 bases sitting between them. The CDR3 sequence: CASTEQGGSPLHF. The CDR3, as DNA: TGTGCCAGCACGGAACAGGGCGGTTCACCCCTCCACTTT.

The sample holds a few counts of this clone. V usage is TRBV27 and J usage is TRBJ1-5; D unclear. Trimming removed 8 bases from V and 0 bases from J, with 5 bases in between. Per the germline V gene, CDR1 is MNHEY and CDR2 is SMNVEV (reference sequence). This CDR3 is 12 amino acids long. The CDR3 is CASGDSNQPQHF. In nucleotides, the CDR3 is TGTGCCAGCGGAGATAGCAATCAGCCCCAGCATTTT.

The CDR3 region is CASSLISNQPQHF. CDR3 nucleotides: TGCGCCAGCAGCCTGATTAGCAATCAGCCCCAGCATTTT. This rearrangement joins TRBV4-1 to TRBJ1-5; D remains ambiguous. Looked up from germline, CDR1 is MGHRA and CDR2 is YSYEKL. The CDR3 is made up of 13 amino acids. Trimming took off 4 bases at V and 0 bases at J, with 4 bases between the two ends.

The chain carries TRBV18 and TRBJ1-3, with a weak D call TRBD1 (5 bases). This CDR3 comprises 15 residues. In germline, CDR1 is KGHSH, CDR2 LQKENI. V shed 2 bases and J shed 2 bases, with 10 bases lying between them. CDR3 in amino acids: CASSPFGAPGNTIYF. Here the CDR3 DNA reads TGTGCCAGCTCACCATTTGGGGCGCCTGGAAACACCATATATTTT.

In DNA, the CDR3 is TGTGCCAGCAGTTCCCCCGCGGGCGGGGGCACTGAAGCTTTCTTT. The encoded protein is CASSSPAGGGTEAFF. The V and J genes are TRBV28 and TRBJ1-1; perhaps TRBD1 as D (5 bases). The CDR3 spans 15 residues. The V and J ends lost 4 bases and 4 bases respectively, with 16 bases between them. Germline loops: CDR1 MDHEN, CDR2 SYDVKM.

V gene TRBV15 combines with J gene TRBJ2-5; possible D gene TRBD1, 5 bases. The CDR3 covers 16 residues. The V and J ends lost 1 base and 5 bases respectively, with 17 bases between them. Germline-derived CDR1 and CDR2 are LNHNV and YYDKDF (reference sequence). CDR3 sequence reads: CATSRALSQGDETQYF. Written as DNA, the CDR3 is TGTGCCACCAGCAGAGCCTTAAGTCAGGGCGACGAGACCCAGTACTTC.

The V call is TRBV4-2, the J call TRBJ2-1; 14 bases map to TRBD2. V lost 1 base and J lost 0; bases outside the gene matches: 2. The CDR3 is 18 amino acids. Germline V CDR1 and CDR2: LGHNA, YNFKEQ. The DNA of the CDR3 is TGTGCCAGCAGCCAAGCCGGGACTAGCGGGAGCTCCTACAATGAGCAGTTCTTC. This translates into CASSQAGTSGSSYNEQFF.

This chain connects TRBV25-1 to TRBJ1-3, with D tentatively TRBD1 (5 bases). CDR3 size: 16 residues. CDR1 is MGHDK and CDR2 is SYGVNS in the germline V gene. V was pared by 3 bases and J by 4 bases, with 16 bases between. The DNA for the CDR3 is TGTGCCAGCAGTGAGTCCGGGGGGGGGTCAGGAAACACCATATATTTT. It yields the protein CASSESGGGSGNTIYF.

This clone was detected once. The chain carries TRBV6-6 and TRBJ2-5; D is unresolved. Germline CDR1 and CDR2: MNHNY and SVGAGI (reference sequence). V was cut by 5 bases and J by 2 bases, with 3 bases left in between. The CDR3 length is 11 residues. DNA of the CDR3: TGTGCCAGCAGTAAACAAGAGACCCAGTACTTC. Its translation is CASSKQETQYF.

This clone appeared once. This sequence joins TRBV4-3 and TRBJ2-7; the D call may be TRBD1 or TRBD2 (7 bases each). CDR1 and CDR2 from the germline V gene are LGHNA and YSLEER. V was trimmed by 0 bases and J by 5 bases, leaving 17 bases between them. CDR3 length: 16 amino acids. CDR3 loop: CASSQDRGEGAHEQYF. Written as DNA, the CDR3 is TGCGCCAGCAGCCAAGATCGGGGGGAGGGGGCCCACGAGCAGTACTTC.

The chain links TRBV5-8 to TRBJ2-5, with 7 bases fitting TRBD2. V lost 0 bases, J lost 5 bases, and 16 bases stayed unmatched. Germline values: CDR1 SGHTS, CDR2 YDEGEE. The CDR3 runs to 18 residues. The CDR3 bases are TGTGCCAGCAGCTTGGATTCCCGGCGGGGAGGGACCAGTGAGACCCAGTACTTC. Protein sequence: CASSLDSRRGGTSETQYF.

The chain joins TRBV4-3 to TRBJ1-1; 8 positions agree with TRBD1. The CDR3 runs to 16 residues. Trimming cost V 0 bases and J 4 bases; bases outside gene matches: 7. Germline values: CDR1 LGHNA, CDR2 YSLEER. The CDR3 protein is CASSQDVSGGPTEAFF. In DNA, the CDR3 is TGCGCCAGCAGCCAAGATGTCTCAGGGGGCCCCACTGAAGCTTTCTTT.

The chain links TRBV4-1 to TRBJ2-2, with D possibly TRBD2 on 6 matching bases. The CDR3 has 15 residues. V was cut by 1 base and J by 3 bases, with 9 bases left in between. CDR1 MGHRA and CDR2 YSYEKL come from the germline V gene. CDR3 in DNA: TGCGCCAGCAGCCAAGGGGGAGGACACACCGGGGAGCTGTTTTTT. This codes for CASSQGGGHTGELFF.

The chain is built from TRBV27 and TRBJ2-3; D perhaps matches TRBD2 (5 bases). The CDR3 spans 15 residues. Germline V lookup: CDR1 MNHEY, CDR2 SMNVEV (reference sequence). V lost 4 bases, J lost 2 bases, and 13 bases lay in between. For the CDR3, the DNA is TGTGCCAGCAGTTGGGCGGGTCGGAACACAGATACGCAGTATTTT. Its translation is CASSWAGRNTDTQYF.

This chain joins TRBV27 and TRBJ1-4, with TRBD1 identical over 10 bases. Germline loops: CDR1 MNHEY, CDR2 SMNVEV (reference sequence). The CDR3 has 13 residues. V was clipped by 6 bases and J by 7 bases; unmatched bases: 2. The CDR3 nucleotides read TGTGCCAGCAGACGGGACAGGGGTGAAAAACTGTTTTTT. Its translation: CASRRDRGEKLFF.

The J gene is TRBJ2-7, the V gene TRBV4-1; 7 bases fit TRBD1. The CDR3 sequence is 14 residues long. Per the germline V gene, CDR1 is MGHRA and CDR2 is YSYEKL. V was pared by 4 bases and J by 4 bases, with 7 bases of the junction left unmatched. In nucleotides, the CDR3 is TGCGCCAGCAGCCCTGGGGACAGAAAATACGAGCAGTACTTC. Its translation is CASSPGDRKYEQYF.

In DNA form, the CDR3 reads TGTGCCAGCAGTTTTGACAGGGGTTCCTACAATGAGCAGTTCTTC. Residues: CASSFDRGSYNEQFF. This sequence joins TRBV28 and TRBJ2-1; 8 bases line up with TRBD1. The CDR3 is 15 amino acids. V trimming: 3 bases; J trimming: 1 base; junction bases outside the gene matches: 2. Germline CDR1 is MDHEN and CDR2 is SYDVKM.

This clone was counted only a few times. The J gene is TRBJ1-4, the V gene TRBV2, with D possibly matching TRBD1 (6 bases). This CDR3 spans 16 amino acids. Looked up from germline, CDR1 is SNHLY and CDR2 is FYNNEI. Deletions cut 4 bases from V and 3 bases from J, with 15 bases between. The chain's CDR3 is CASSVQGRPSNEKLFF. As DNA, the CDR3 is TGTGCCAGCAGTGTCCAGGGGCGTCCCTCTAATGAAAAACTGTTTTTT.

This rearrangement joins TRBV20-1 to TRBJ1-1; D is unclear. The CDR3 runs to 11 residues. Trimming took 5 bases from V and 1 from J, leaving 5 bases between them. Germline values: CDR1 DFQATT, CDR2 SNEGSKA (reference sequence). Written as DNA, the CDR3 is TGCAGTGCTCCAGAGAACACTGAAGCTTTCTTT. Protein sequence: CSAPENTEAFF.

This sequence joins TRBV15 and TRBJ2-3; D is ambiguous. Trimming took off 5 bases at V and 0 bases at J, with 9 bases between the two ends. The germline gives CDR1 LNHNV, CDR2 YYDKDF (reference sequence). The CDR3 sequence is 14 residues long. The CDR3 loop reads CATSFQVSTDTQYF. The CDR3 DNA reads TGTGCCACCAGCTTCCAAGTGAGCACAGATACGCAGTATTTT.

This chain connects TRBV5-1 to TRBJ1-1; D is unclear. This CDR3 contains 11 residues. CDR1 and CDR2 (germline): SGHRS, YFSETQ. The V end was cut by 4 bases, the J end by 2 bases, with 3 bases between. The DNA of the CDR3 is TGCGCCAGCAGCAAAAACACTGAAGCTTTCTTT. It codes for CASSKNTEAFF.

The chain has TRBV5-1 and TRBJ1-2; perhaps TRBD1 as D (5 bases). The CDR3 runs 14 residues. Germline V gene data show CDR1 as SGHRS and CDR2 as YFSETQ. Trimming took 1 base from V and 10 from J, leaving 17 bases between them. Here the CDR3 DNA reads TGCGCCAGCAGCTTGAGGGGCCTTTCTATGGACTACACCTTC. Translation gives CASSLRGLSMDYTF.

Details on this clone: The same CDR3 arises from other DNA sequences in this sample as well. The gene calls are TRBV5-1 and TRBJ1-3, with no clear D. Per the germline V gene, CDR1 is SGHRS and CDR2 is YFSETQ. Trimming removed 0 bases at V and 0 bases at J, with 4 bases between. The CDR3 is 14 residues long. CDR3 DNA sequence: TGCGCCAGCAGCTTGGCGGGCTCTGGAAACACCATATATTTT. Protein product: CASSLAGSGNTIYF.

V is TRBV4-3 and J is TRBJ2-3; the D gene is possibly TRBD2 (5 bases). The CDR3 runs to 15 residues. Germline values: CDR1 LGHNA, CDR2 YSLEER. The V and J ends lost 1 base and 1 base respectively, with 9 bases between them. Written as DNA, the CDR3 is TGCGCCAGCAGCCAAGCGCGCGGGCGCACAGATACGCAGTATTTT. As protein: CASSQARGRTDTQYF.

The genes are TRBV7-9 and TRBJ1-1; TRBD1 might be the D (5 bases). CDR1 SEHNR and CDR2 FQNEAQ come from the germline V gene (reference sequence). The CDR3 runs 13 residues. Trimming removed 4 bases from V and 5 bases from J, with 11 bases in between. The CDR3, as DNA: TGTGCCAGCAGCTACGGGGGAAGTACTGAAGCTTTCTTT. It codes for CASSYGGSTEAFF.

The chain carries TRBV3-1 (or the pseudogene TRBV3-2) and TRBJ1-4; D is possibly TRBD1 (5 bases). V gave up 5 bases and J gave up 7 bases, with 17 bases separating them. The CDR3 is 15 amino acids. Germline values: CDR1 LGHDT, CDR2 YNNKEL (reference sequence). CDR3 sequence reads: CASSGLGTRGEKLFF. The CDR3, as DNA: TGTGCCAGCAGCGGCCTAGGGACGCGGGGTGAAAAACTGTTTTTT.

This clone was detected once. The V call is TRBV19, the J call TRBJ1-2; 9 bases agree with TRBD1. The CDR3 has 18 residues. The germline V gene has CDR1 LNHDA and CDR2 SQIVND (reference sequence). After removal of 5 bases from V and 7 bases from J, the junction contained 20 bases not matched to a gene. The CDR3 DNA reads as TGTGCCAGTAGTTGGATGGGACAGGGAGGAGGGATGACGTCTGGCTACACCTTC. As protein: CASSWMGQGGGMTSGYTF.

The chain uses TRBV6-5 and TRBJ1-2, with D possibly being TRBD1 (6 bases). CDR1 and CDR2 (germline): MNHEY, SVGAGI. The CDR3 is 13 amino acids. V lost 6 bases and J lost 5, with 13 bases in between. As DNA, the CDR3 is TGTGCCAGCAGCTTTACAGGGAATTATGGCTACACCTTC. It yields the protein CASSFTGNYGYTF.

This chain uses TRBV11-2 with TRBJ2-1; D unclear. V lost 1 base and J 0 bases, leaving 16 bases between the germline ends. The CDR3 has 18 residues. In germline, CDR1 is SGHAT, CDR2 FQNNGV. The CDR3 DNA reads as TGTGCCAGCAGCTTAGTAGCAGGCGGCGTTAGCTCCTACAATGAGCAGTTCTTC. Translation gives CASSLVAGGVSSYNEQFF. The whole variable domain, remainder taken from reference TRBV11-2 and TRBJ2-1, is EAGVAQSPRYKIIEKRQSVAFWCNPISGHATLYWYQQILGQGPKLLIQFQNNGVVDDSQLPKDRFSAERLKGVDSTLKIQPAKLEDSAVYLCASSLVAGGVSSYNEQFFGPGTRLTVL.

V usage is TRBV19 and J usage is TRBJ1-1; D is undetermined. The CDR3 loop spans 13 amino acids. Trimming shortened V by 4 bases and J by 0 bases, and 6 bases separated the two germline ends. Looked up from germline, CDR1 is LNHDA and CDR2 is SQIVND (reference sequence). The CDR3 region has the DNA TGTGCCAGTAGTAACGGCTTGAACACTGAAGCTTTCTTT. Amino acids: CASSNGLNTEAFF.